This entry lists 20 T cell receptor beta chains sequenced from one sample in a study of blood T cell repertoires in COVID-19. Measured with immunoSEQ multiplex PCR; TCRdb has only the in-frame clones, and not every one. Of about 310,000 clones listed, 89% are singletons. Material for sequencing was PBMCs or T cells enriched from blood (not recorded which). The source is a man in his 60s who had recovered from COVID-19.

CDR3: CASSPGQGARGGYTF. In DNA form, the CDR3 reads TGTGCCAGCAGCCCTGGACAGGGGGCGCGAGGGGGCTACACCTTC. V is TRBV7-9 and J is TRBJ1-2; 11 bases agree with TRBD1. Trimming cost V 5 bases and J 8 bases; bases outside gene matches: 10. Germline assignment: CDR1 SEHNR and CDR2 FQNEAQ (reference sequence). This CDR3 has 15 amino acids. Full variable domain (rest looked up from reference TRBV7-9 and TRBJ1-2): DTGVSQNPRHKITKRGQNVTFRCDPISEHNRLYWYRQTLGQGPEFLTYFQNEAQLEKSRLLSDRFSAERPKGSFSTLEIQRTEQGDSAMYLCASSPGQGARGGYTFGSGTRLTVV.

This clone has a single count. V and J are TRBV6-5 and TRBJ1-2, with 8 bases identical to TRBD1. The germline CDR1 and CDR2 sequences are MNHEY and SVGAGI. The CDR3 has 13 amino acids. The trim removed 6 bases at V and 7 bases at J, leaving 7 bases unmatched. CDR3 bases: TGTGCCAGCAGGCCGGGACAGGTTGGTGGCTACACCTTC. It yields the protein CASRPGQVGGYTF.

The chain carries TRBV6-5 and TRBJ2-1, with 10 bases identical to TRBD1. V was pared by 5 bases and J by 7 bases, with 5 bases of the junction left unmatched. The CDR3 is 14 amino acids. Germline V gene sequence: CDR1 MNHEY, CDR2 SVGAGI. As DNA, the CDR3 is TGTGCCAGCAGTCCCGGGACAGGGGTGAATGAGCAGTTCTTC. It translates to CASSPGTGVNEQFF.

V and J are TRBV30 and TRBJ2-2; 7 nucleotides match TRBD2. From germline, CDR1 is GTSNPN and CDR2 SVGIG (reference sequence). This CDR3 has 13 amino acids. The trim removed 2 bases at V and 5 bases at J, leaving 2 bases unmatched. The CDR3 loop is CAWSLGGTGELFF. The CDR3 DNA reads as TGTGCCTGGAGTTTGGGGGGGACCGGGGAGCTGTTTTTT.

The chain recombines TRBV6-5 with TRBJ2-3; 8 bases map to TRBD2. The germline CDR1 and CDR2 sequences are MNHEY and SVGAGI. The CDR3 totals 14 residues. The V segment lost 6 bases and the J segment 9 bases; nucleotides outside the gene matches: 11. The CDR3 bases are TGTGCCAGCAGCCTCCCGGGGGGGGAGGGGACGCAGTATTTT. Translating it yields CASSLPGGEGTQYF.

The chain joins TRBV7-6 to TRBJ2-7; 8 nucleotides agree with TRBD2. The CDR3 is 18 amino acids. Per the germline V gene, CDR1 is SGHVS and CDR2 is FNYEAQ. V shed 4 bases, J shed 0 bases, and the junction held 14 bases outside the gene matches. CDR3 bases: TGTGCCAGCAGCTCCCTTAGGAATACGGGAGGGCCCTCCTACGAGCAGTACTTC. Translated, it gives CASSSLRNTGGPSYEQYF.

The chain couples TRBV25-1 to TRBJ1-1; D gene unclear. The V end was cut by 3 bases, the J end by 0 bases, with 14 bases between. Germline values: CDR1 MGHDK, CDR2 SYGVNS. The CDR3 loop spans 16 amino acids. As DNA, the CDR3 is TGTGCCAGCAGTGAGGTTGGAGGCCGCATGAACACTGAAGCTTTCTTT. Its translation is CASSEVGGRMNTEAFF.

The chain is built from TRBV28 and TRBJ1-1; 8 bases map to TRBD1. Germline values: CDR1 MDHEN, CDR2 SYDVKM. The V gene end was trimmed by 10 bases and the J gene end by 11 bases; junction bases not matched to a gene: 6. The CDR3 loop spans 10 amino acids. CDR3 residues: CATQTGVAFF. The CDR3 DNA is TGTGCCACCCAGACAGGGGTGGCTTTCTTT.

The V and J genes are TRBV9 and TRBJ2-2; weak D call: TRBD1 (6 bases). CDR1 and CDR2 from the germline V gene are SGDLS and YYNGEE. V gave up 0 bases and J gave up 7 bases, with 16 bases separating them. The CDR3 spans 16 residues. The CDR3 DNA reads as TGTGCCAGCAGCGTAGCAGGGGAATCAAACCTCGGGGAGCTGTTTTTT. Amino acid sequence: CASSVAGESNLGELFF.

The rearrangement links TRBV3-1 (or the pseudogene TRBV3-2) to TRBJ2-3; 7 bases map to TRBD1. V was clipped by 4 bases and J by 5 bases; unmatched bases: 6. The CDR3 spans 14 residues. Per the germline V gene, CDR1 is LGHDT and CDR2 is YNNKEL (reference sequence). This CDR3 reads CASSPHTGEDTQYF. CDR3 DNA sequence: TGTGCCAGCAGCCCACACACAGGGGAAGATACGCAGTATTTT.

The CDR3 DNA reads TGTGCCAGCAGCGCACAGGCCGGCAATCAGCCCCAGCATTTT. Translating gives CASSAQAGNQPQHF. The chain recombines TRBV9 with TRBJ1-5; a weak D match, TRBD1 (5 bases). V lost 3 bases and J 2 bases, leaving 9 bases between the germline ends. CDR3 size: 14 residues. Germline assignment: CDR1 SGDLS and CDR2 YYNGEE.

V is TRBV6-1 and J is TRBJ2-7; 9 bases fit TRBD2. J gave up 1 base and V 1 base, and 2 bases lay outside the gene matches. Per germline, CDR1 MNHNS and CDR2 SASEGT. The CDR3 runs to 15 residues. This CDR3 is CASSEGTSESYEQYF. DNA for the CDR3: TGTGCCAGCAGTGAAGGGACTAGCGAATCCTACGAGCAGTACTTC.

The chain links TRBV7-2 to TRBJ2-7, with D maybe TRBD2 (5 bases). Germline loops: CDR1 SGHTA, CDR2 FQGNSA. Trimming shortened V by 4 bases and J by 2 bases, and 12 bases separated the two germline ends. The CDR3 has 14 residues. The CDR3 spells CASSSREPPYEQYF. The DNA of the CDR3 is TGTGCCAGCAGCTCCCGGGAACCCCCCTACGAGCAGTACTTC.

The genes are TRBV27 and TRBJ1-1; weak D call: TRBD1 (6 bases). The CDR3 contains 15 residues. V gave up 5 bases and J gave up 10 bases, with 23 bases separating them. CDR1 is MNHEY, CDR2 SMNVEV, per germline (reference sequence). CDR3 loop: CASSLRSTGHKGAFF. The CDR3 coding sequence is TGTGCCAGCAGTCTCCGATCGACAGGACACAAGGGAGCTTTCTTT.

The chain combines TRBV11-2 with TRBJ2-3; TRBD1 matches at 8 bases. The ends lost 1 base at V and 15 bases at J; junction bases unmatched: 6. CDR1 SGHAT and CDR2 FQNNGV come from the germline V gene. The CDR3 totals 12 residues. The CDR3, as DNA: TGTGCCAGCAGCTTAGGGACAGGGAGGATTTATTTT. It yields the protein CASSLGTGRIYF.

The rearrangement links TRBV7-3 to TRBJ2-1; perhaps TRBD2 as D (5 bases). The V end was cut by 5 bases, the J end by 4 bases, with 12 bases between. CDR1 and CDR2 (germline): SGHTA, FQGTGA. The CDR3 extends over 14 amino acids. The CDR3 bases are TGTGCCAGCAGCCCCTCCGGGATTTACAATGAGCAGTTCTTC. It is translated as CASSPSGIYNEQFF.

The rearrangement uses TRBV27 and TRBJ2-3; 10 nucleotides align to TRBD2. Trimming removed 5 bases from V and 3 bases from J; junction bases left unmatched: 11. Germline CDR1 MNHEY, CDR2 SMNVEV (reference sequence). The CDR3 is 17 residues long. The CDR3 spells CASSIGRLAGFTDTQYF. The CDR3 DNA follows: TGTGCCAGCAGTATAGGGAGACTAGCGGGTTTTACAGATACGCAGTATTTT.

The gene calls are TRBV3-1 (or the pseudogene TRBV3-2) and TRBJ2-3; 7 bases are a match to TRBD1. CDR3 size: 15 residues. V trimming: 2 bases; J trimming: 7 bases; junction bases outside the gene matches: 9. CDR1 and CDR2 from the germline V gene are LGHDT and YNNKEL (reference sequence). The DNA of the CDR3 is TGTGCCAGCAGCCAAACCTGGGACAGCCCAAATACGCAGTATTTT. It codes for CASSQTWDSPNTQYF.

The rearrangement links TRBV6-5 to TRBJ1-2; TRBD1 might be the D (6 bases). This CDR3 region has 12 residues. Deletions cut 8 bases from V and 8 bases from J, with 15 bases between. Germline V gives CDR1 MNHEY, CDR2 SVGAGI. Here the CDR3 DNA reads TGTGCCAGCGGAAGACAGGTCGGAGGCTACACCTTC. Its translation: CASGRQVGGYTF.

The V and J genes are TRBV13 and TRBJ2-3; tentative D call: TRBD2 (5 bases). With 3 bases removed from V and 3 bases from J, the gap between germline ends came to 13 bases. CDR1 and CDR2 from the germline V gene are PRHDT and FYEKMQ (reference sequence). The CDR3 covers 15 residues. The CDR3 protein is CASSFSGLPTDTQYF. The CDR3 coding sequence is TGTGCCAGCAGCTTTTCCGGACTCCCGACAGATACGCAGTATTTT. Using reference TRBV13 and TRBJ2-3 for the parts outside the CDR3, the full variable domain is AAGVIQSPRHLIKEKRETATLKCYPIPRHDTVYWYQQGPGQDPQFLISFYEKMQSDKGSIPDRFSAQQFSDYHSELNMSSLELGDSALYFCASSFSGLPTDTQYFGPGTRLTVL.